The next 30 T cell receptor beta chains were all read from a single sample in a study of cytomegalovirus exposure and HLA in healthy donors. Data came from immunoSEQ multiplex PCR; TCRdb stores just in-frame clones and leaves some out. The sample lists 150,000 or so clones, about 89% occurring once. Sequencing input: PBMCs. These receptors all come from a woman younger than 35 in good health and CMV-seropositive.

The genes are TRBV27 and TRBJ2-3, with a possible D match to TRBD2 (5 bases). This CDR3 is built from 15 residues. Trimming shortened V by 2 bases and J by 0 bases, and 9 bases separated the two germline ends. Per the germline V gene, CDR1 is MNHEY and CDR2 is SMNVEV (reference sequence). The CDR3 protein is CASSLRLTSTDTQYF. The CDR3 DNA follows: TGTGCCAGCAGTTTAAGACTAACTAGCACAGATACGCAGTATTTT.

DNA of the CDR3: TGTGCCAGCAGTTTATTAGGGGGGGACTATGGCTACACCTTC. Translation: CASSLLGGDYGYTF. V and J are TRBV28 and TRBJ1-2; D is perhaps TRBD1 (6 bases). The V end was cut by 1 base, the J end by 3 bases, with 9 bases between. The germline V gene encodes CDR1 MDHEN and CDR2 SYDVKM. The CDR3 is 14 amino acids.

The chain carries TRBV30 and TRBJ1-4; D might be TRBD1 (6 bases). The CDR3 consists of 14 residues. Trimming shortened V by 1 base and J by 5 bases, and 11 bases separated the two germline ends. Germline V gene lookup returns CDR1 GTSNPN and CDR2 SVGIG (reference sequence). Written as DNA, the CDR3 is TGTGCCTGGAGTGGGACAGTGGGGAATGAAAAACTGTTTTTT. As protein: CAWSGTVGNEKLFF. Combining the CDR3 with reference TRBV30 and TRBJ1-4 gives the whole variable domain SQTIHQWPATLVQPVGSPLSLECTVEGTSNPNLYWYRQAAGRGLQLLFYSVGIGQISSEVPQNLSASRPQDRQFILSSKKLLLSDSGFYLCAWSGTVGNEKLFFGSGTQLSVL.

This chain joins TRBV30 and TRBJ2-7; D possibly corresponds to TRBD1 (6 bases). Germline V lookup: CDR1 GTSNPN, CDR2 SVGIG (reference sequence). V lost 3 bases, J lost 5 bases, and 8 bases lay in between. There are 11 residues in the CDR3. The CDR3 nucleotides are TGTGCCTGGAGGGACAGCCACGAGCAGTACTTC. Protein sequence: CAWRDSHEQYF.

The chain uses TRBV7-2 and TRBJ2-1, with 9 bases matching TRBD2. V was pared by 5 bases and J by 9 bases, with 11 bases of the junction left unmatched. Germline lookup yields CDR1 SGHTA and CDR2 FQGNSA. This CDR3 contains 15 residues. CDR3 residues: CASSPTGTSPGEQFF. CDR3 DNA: TGTGCCAGCAGCCCAACCGGGACTAGCCCGGGTGAGCAGTTCTTC.

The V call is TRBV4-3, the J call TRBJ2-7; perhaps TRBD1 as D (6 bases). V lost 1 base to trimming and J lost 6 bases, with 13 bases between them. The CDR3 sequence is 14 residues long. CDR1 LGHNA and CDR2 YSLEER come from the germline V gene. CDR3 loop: CASSQGAGGGEQYF. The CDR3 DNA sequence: TGCGCCAGCAGCCAAGGGGCTGGGGGCGGCGAGCAGTACTTC.

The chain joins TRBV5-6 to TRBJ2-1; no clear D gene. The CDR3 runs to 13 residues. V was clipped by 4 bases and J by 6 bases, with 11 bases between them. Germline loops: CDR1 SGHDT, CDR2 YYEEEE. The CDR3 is CASSVGSSNEQFF. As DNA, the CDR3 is TGTGCCAGCAGCGTGGGATCTAGCAATGAGCAGTTCTTC.

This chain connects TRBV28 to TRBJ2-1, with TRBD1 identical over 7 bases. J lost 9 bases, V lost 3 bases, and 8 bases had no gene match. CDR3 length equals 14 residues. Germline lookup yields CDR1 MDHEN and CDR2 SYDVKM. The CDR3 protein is CASSLSGGGGEQFF. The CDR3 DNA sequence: TGTGCCAGCAGTTTGTCAGGGGGTGGCGGTGAGCAGTTCTTC.

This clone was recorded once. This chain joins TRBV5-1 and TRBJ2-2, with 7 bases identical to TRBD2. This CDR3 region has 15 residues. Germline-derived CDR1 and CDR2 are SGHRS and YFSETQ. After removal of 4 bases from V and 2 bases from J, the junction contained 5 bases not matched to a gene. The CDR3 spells CASSEASGNTGELFF. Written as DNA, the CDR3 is TGCGCCAGCAGCGAGGCTAGCGGAAACACCGGGGAGCTGTTTTTT.

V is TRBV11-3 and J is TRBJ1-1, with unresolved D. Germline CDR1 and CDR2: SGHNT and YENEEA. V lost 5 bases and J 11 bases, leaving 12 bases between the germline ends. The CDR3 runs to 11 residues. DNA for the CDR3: TGTGCCAGCAGCCCCGCGGCGGAGGCTTTCTTT. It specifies CASSPAAEAFF. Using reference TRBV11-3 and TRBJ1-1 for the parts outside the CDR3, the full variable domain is EAGVVQSPRYKIIEKKQPVAFWCNPISGHNTLYWYLQNLGQGPELLIRYENEEAVDDSQLPKDRFSAERLKGVDSTLKIQPAELGDSAVYLCASSPAAEAFFGQGTRLTVV.

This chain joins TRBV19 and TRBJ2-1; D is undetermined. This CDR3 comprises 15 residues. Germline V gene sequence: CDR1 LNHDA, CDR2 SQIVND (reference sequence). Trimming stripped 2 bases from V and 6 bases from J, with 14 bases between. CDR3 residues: CASSIKSLRSNEQFF. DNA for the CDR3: TGTGCCAGTAGTATAAAGAGCTTAAGATCCAATGAGCAGTTCTTC.

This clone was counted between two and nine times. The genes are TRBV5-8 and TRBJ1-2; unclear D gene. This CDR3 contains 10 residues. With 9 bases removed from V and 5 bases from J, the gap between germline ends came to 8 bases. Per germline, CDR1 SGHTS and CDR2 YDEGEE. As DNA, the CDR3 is TGTGCCACCACGAGATATGGCTACACCTTC. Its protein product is CATTRYGYTF.

The CDR3 nucleotides read TGTGCCAGCAGCTTAGAACGAGCGGGAGTTCAAAAATTACAGTTCTTC. Protein sequence: CASSLERAGVQKLQFF. The chain is built from TRBV11-3 and TRBJ2-1; 8 bases line up with TRBD2. The CDR3 is made up of 16 amino acids. With V trimmed by 0 bases and J by 13 bases, 14 bases remained unmatched. The germline V gene encodes CDR1 SGHNT and CDR2 YENEEA.

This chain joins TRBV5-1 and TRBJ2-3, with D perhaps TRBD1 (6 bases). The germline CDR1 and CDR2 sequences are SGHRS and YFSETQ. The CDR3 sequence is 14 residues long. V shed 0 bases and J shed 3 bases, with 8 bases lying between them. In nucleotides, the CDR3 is TGCGCCAGCAGCTTGGCGGGACAAACAGATACGCAGTATTTT. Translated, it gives CASSLAGQTDTQYF.

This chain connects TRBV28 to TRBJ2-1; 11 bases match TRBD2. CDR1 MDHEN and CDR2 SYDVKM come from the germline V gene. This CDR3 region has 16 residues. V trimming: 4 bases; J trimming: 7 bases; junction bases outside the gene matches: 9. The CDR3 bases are TGTGCCAGCAGTTCGCCACTAGCGGGAGCGTTTAATGAGCAGTTCTTC. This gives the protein CASSSPLAGAFNEQFF.

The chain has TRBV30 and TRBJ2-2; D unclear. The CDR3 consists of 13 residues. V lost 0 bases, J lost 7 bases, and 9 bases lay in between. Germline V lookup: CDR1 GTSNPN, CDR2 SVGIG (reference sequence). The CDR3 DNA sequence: TGTGCCTGGAGTGTACGTGAGGTCGGGGAGCTGTTTTTT. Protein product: CAWSVREVGELFF.

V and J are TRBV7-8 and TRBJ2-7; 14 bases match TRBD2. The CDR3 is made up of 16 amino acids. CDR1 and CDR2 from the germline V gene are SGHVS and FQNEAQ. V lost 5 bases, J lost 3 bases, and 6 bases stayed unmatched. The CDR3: CASSRGTSGSIYEQYF. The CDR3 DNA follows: TGTGCCAGCAGCAGAGGGACTAGCGGGAGTATCTACGAGCAGTACTTC.

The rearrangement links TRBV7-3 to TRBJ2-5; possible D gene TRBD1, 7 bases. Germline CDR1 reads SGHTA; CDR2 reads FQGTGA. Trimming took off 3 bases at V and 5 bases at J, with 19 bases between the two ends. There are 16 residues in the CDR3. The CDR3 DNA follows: TGTGCCAGCAGCTTCACGGAGGGGGCGCCGGGGGAGACCCAGTACTTC. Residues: CASSFTEGAPGETQYF.

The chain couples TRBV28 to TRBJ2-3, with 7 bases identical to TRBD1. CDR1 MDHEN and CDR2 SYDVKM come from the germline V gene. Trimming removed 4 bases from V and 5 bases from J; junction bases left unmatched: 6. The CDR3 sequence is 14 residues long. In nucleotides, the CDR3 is TGTGCCAGCAGTTATGGGACAGCGATAGATACGCAGTATTTT. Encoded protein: CASSYGTAIDTQYF.

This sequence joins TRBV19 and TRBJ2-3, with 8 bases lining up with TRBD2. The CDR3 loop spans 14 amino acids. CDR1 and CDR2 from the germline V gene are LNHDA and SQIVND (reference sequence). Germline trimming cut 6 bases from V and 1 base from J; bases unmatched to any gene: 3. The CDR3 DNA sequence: TGTGCCAGTAGCGGGAGGGGAGGCACAGATACGCAGTATTTT. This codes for CASSGRGGTDTQYF.

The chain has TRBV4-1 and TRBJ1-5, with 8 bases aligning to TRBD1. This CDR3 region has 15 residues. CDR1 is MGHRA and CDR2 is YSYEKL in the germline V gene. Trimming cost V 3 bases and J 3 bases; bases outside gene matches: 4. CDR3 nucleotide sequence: TGCGCCAGCAGCCACGCGACAGGGGACAATCAGCCCCAGCATTTT. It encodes CASSHATGDNQPQHF.

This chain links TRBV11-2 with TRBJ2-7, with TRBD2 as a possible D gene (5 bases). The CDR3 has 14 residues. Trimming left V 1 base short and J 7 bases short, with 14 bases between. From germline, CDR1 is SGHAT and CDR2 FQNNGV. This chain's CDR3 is CASSLAGGSGEQYF. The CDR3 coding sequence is TGTGCCAGCAGCTTAGCTGGCGGTTCGGGAGAGCAGTACTTC.

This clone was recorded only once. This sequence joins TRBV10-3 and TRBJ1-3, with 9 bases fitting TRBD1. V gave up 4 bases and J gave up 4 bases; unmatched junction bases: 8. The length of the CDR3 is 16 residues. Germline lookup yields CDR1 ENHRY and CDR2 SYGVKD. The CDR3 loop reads CAISALQGAMGNTIYF. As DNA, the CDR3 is TGTGCCATCAGTGCTTTACAGGGGGCAATGGGAAACACCATATATTTT.

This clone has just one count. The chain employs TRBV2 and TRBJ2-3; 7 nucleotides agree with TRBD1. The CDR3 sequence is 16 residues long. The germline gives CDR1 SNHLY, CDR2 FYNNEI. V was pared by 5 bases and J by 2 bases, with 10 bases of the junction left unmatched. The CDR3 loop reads CASSRGTAPSTDTQYF. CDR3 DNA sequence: TGTGCCAGCAGTCGTGGGACAGCCCCTTCCACAGATACGCAGTATTTT. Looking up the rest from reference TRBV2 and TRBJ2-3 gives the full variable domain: EPEVTQTPSHQVTQMGQEVILRCVPISNHLYFYWYRQILGQKVEFLVSFYNNEISEKSEIFDDQFSVERPDGSNFTLKIRSTKLEDSAMYFCASSRGTAPSTDTQYFGPGTRLTVL.

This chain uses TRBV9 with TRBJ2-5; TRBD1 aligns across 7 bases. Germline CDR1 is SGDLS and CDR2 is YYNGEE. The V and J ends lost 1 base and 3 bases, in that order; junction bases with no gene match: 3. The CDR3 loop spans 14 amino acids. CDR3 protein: CASSVLGGEETQYF. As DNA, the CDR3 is TGTGCCAGCAGCGTATTAGGGGGCGAAGAGACCCAGTACTTC.

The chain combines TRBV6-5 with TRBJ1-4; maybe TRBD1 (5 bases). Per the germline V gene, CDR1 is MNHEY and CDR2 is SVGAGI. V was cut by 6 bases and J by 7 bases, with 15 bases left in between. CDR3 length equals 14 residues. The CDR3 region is CASSRKGYAEKLFF. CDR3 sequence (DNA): TGTGCCAGCAGCCGTAAGGGGTACGCTGAAAAACTGTTTTTT.

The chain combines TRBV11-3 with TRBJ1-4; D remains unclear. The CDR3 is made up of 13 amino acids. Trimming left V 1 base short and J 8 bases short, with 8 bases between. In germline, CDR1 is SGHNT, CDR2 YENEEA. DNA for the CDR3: TGTGCCAGCAGCTTAGGTGCGTGGGAAAAACTGTTTTTT. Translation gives CASSLGAWEKLFF. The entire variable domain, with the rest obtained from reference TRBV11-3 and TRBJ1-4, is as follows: EAGVVQSPRYKIIEKKQPVAFWCNPISGHNTLYWYLQNLGQGPELLIRYENEEAVDDSQLPKDRFSAERLKGVDSTLKIQPAELGDSAVYLCASSLGAWEKLFFGSGTQLSVL.

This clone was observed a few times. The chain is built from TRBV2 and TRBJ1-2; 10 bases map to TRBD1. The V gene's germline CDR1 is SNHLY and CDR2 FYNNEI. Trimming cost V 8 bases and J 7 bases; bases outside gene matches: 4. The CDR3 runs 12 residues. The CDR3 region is CASGQGGPGYTF. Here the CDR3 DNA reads TGTGCCAGCGGACAGGGGGGCCCTGGCTACACCTTC. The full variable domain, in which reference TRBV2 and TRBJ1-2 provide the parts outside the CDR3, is EPEVTQTPSHQVTQMGQEVILRCVPISNHLYFYWYRQILGQKVEFLVSFYNNEISEKSEIFDDQFSVERPDGSNFTLKIRSTKLEDSAMYFCASGQGGPGYTFGSGTRLTVV.

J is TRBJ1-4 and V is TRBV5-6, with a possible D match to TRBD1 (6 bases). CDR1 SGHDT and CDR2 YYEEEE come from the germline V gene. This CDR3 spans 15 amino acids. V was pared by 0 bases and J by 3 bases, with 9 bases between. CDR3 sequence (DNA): TGTGCCAGCAGCTTGGGCAGGGGTGCTAATGAAAAACTGTTTTTT. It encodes CASSLGRGANEKLFF.

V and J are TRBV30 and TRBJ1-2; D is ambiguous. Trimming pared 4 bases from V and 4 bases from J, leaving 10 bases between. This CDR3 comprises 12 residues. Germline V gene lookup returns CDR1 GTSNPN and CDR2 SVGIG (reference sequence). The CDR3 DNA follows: TGTGCCTGGAAAAGGAGATTCTATGGCTACACCTTC. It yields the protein CAWKRRFYGYTF.